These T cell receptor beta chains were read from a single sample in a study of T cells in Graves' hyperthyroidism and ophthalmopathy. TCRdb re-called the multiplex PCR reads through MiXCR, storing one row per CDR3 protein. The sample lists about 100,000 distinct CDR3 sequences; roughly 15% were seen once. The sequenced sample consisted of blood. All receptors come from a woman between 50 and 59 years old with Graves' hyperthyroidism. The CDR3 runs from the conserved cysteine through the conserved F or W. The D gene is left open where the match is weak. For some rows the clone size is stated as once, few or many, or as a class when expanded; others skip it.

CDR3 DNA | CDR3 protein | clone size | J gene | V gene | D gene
TGTGCCAGCAGTTTGACAGGGGGACAGCCCCAGCATTTT | CASSLTGGQPQHF | many | TRBJ1-5 | TRBV12-3/TRBV12-4 | TRBD1
TGCGCCAGCAGTGAGTCGTTAGCGACGACCTACGAGCAGTACTTC | CASSESLATTYEQYF | few | TRBJ2-7 | TRBV10-2 | .
TGTGCCAGTAGTATAGCCGGGAGGAATGAGCAGTTCTTC | CASSIAGRNEQFF | many | TRBJ2-1 | TRBV19 | TRBD2
TGTGCCAGCACCCTGACTAGCCGGGAGGGAGATACGCAGTATTTT | CASTLTSREGDTQYF | many | TRBJ2-3 | TRBV12-3/TRBV12-4 | TRBD2
TGTGCCAGCTCACCAAACCAGGGATTAGGGGAGACCCAGTACTTC | CASSPNQGLGETQYF | . | TRBJ2-5 | TRBV18 | .
TGCGCCAGCAGCCCAGGTTTGGCAGTTTATAGCAATCAGCCCCAGCATTTT | CASSPGLAVYSNQPQHF | few | TRBJ1-5 | TRBV5-1 | .
TGTGCCAGCAGTGAAAGGACAGGGGGTAACACCGGGGAGCTGTTTTTT | CASSERTGGNTGELFF | few | TRBJ2-2 | TRBV6-1 | TRBD1
TGTGCCAGCAGCGCAACTAGCGGCAATGAGCAGTTCTTC | CASSATSGNEQFF | many | TRBJ2-1 | TRBV9 | TRBD2
TGCGCCAGCAGCCCCTGGGGACGAGAGAACACTGAAGCTTTCTTT | CASSPWGRENTEAFF | many | TRBJ1-1 | TRBV4-1 | .
TGTGCTAGCAGCTTAGGGGGGGGGATCAATGAGCAGTTCTTC | CASSLGGGINEQFF | . | TRBJ2-1 | TRBV7-7 | .
TGCGCCAGCAGCTTAGGGACAGGGGATCCCTACAATGAGCAGTTCTTC | CASSLGTGDPYNEQFF | many | TRBJ2-1 | TRBV5-1 | TRBD1
TGCGCCAGCAGCCCCCTCGGGAGCGCGGAACAGCCCCAGCATTTT | CASSPLGSAEQPQHF | . | TRBJ1-5 | TRBV4-1 | .
TGTGCCAGCAGAACAGGGTTGTTCACAGATACGCAGTATTTT | CASRTGLFTDTQYF | many | TRBJ2-3 | TRBV28 | .
TGCGCCAGCAGCGGGGGACAGGGGAGGATAGATACGCAGTATTTT | CASSGGQGRIDTQYF | many | TRBJ2-3 | TRBV5-1 | TRBD1
TGTGCCAGCAGCCAAGGGAGGACTCGAATCACAGATACGCAGTATTTT | CASSQGRTRITDTQYF | many | TRBJ2-3 | TRBV3-1 | .
TGTGCCAGCTCACCACCTGTCTTTGGGACCCTCCCTTACAATGAGCAGTTCTTC | CASSPPVFGTLPYNEQFF | many | TRBJ2-1 | TRBV18 | .
TGCAGTGCTAGTAAACGGGCTAGCGGGATCTCGAGCTCCTACAATGAGCAGTTCTTC | CSASKRASGISSSYNEQFF | . | TRBJ2-1 | TRBV20-1 | TRBD2
TGTGCCAGCAGCTTGACTAGCAGCCTTTACAATGAGCAGTTCTTC | CASSLTSSLYNEQFF | many | TRBJ2-1 | TRBV5-5 | .
TGTGCCAGCAGTTTAAGGGGACTGAACTCCTACGAGCAGTACTTC | CASSLRGLNSYEQYF | many | TRBJ2-7 | TRBV28 | .
TGCAGTTACGCTAGCCTCAGGGGCACGATGTCAGAGACCCAGTACTTC | CSYASLRGTMSETQYF | few | TRBJ2-5 | TRBV20-1 | .
TGCAGCGTTCGGCAGGGGGGCAACACTGAAGCTTTCTTT | CSVRQGGNTEAFF | many | TRBJ1-1 | TRBV29-1 | TRBD1
TGCAGCGTTGATAGGTTCAGCGGGGGAAATGAGCAGTTCTTC | CSVDRFSGGNEQFF | . | TRBJ2-1 | TRBV29-1 | TRBD2
TGTGCCAGCAGTGGTCTAGCAAACAATGAGCAGTTCTTC | CASSGLANNEQFF | . | TRBJ2-1 | TRBV2 | .
TGTGCCAGCAGTTTAATACAGGAGGATAACACTGAAGCTTTCTTT | CASSLIQEDNTEAFF | many | TRBJ1-1 | TRBV28 | .
TGCGCCAGCAGCGGGGAAAAGATCACTGAAACTTTCTTT | CASSGEKITETFF | few | TRBJ1-1 | TRBV5-1 | .
TGTGCCACCAGTTCTACCGGACAGGGGGCGCGGAATGAGCAGTTCTTC | CATSSTGQGARNEQFF | many | TRBJ2-1 | TRBV24-1 | TRBD1
TGTGCCAGCAGTCCACTAGCGGGAGGGAACAATGGGCAGTTCTTC | CASSPLAGGNNGQFF | many | TRBJ2-1 | TRBV2 | TRBD2
TGTGCCAGCAGTTCCTACAGGGGGAAGTGGACCGGGGAGCTGTTTTTT | CASSSYRGKWTGELFF | many | TRBJ2-2 | TRBV28 | TRBD1
TGTGCCTGGAGTGAAGGAAGCGTGATTAATGAGCAGTTCTTC | CAWSEGSVINEQFF | few | TRBJ2-1 | TRBV30 | .
TGTGCCAGCAGTGACGAGGTCAGCTATGAGCAGTTCTTC | CASSDEVSYEQFF | many | TRBJ2-1 | TRBV25-1 | .
TGCGCCAGCAGCTTGTCGCCGGGACAGGGTTTCACTGAAGCTTTCTTT | CASSLSPGQGFTEAFF | many | TRBJ1-1 | TRBV5-1 | TRBD1